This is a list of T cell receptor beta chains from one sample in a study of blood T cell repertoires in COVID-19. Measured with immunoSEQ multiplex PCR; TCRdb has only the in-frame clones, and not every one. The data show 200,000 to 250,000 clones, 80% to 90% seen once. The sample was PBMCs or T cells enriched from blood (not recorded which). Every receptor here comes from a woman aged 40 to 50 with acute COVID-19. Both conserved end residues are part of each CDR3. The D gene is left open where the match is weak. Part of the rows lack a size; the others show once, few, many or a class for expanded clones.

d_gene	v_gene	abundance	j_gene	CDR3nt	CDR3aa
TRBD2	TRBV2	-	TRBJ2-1	TGTGCCAGCAGTTGGCGGGAGAGTAATGAGCAGTTCTTC	CASSWRESNEQFF
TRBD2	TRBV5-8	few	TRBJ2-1	TGTGCCAGCAGCTCGATACTAGCGGGAGGGGCCTACAATGAGCAGTTCTTC	CASSSILAGGAYNEQFF
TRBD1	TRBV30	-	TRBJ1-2	TGTGCCTGGGACAGGGGGCATGGTGGCTACACCTTC	CAWDRGHGGYTF
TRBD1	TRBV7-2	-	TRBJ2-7	TGTGCCAGCAGCTTAGTAGGACAGGGCTACGAGCAGTACTTC	CASSLVGQGYEQYF
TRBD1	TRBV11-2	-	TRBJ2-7	TGTGCCAGCAGCTTAGCGACAGGGTTAACCTACGAGCAGTACTTC	CASSLATGLTYEQYF
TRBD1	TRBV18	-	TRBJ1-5	TGTGCCAGCTCACCCTCCCCGGGACAGCACAATCAGCCCCAGCATTTT	CASSPSPGQHNQPQHF
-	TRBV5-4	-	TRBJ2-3	TGTGCCAGCAGCTTGGACCCGGGAACCAGAGGTACAGATACGCAGTATTTT	CASSLDPGTRGTDTQYF
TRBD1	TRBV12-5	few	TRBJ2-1	TGTGCTAGTGGTTTGGCTCCGGGACAGGGATGGGAAGCGGCCTACAATGAGCAGTTCTTC	CASGLAPGQGWEAAYNEQFF
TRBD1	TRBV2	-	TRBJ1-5	TGTGCCAGCAACCTACAGGGGACGAATCAGCCCCAGCATTTT	CASNLQGTNQPQHF
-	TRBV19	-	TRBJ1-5	TGTGCCAGTAGTATTGCCCTGACAGAAAATCAGCCCCAGCATTTT	CASSIALTENQPQHF
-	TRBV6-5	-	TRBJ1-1	TGTGCCAGCAGTTACTCAAGGAGCCTGAACACTGAAGCTTTCTTT	CASSYSRSLNTEAFF
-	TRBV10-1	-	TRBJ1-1	TGCGCCAGCAGTGAGTCGAGGGGGTGGAAGGGATCCATGAACACTGAAGCTTTCTTT	CASSESRGWKGSMNTEAFF
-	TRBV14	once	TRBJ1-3	TGTGCCAGCAGCCCATACAACTCTGGAAACACCATATATTTT	CASSPYNSGNTIYF
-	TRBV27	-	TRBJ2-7	TGTGCCAGCAGCGAGATTACCGGGAGCGAGCAGTACTTC	CASSEITGSEQYF
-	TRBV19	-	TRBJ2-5	TGTGCCAGTAGTAAGGCAGAGAGGGAGACCCAGTACTTC	CASSKAERETQYF
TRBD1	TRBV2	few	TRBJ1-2	TGTGCCAGCCCGACAGGGCTTTATGGCTACACCTTC	CASPTGLYGYTF
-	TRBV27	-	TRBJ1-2	TGTGCCAGCTACTCAGGGGACCCACCTAACTATGGCTACACCTTC	CASYSGDPPNYGYTF
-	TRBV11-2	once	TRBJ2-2	TGTGCCAGCAGCCCGATACAACAGGGCACCGGGGAGCTGTTTTTT	CASSPIQQGTGELFF
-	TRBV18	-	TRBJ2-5	TGTGCCAGCTCCCAATCCAGGAGGGAGACCCAGTACTTC	CASSQSRRETQYF
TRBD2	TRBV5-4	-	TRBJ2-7	TGTGCCAGCACGCGGGGGGGGAGCTCCTACGAGCAGTACTTC	CASTRGGSSYEQYF
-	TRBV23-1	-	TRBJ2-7	TGCGCCAGCAGTCCCCCCAGCAGGCCAGTGTCCTCCTACGAGCAGTACTTC	CASSPPSRPVSSYEQYF
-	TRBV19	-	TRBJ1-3	TGTGCCAGTAGTAACAGGATATCGACTGGAAACACCATATATTTT	CASSNRISTGNTIYF
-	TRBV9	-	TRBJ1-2	TGTGCCAGCAGCGTAGCTCGAGGGGGCTATGGCTACACCTTC	CASSVARGGYGYTF
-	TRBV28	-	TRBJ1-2	TGTGCCAGCAGTAACCCAGGACTGTTGGGCTACACCTTC	CASSNPGLLGYTF
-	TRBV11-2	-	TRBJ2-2	TGTGCCAGCAGCCCTTCCGGGGAGCTGTTTTTT	CASSPSGELFF
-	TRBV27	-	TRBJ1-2	TGTGCCAGCAGAGCAGGGAACTATGGCTACACCTTC	CASRAGNYGYTF
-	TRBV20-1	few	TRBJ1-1	TGCAGTGCTAGTCCGGGGACTGAAGCTTTCTTT	CSASPGTEAFF
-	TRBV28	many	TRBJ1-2	TGTGCCAGCCGCCGCACGGTGGATGGCTACACCTTC	CASRRTVDGYTF
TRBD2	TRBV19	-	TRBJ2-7	TGTGCCAGTAGTCCTCGGGGGGGGCGTATATACGAGCAGTACTTC	CASSPRGGRIYEQYF
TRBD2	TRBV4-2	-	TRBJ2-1	TGTGCCAGCAGCCAAGTAGGGCTAGCGGGAAACAATGAGCAGTTCTTC	CASSQVGLAGNNEQFF
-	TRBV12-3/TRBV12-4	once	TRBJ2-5	TGTGCCAGCAGTTTAGCGTCCAAGACCCAGTACTTC	CASSLASKTQYF
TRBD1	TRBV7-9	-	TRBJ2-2	TGTGCCAGCAGCTTTCGCGACAGGGCGAACACCGGGGAGCTGTTTTTT	CASSFRDRANTGELFF
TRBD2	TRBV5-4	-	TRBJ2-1	TGTGCCAGCAGCTCGGGACTAGCGAGTTGGGAGCAGTTCTTC	CASSSGLASWEQFF
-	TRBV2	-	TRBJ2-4	TGTGCCAGCAGTTTCCCTAGCGTCGTCCAGTACTTC	CASSFPSVVQYF
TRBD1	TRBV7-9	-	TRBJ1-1	TGTGCCAGCAGCTTAGGACAGGGGACCACTGAAGCTTTCTTT	CASSLGQGTTEAFF
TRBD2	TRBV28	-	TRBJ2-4	TGTGCCAGCAGTTTATGGACTAGCGGGATGAAAAACATTCAGTACTTC	CASSLWTSGMKNIQYF
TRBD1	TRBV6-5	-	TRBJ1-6	TGTGCCAGCAGTTGGGACAGAAGGAATAATTCACCCCTCCACTTT	CASSWDRRNNSPLHF
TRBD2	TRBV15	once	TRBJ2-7	TGTGCCACCAGCTCTTTAGCGGGAGGGACCTACGAGCAGTACTTC	CATSSLAGGTYEQYF
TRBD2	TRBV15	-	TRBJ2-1	TGTGCCACGGGTCCCCCTAGCGGGAAGTACAATGAGCAGTTCTTC	CATGPPSGKYNEQFF
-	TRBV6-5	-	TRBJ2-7	TGTGCCAGCAGTTACTCAGGGGGTCCCTACGAGCAGTACTTC	CASSYSGGPYEQYF
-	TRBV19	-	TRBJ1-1	TGTGCCAGTAGTCCACAGGGACAGAACACTGAAGCTTTCTTT	CASSPQGQNTEAFF
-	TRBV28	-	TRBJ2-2	TGTGCCAGCAGTTGGGGCGCGAACACCGGGGAGCTGTTTTTT	CASSWGANTGELFF
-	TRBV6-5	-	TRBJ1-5	TGTGCCAGCAGACTAACCAGCAATCAGCCCCAGCATTTT	CASRLTSNQPQHF
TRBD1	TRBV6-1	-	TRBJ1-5	TGTGCCAGCAGTGAATCAGGGGGATGGAGAAATCAGCCCCAGCATTTT	CASSESGGWRNQPQHF
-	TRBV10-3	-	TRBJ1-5	TGTGCCATCAGTGAGGACGGGAGCAATCAGCCCCAGCATTTT	CAISEDGSNQPQHF
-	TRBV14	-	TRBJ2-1	TGTGCCAGCAGCCAAGGTATTACCTACAATGAGCAGTTCTTC	CASSQGITYNEQFF
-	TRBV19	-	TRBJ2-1	TGTGCCAGTAGTACAGGGTGGGATGAGCAGTTCTTC	CASSTGWDEQFF
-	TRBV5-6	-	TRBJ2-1	TGTGCCAGCAGCCTTGGAACTGTAGGAGGGGATGAGCAGTTCTTC	CASSLGTVGGDEQFF
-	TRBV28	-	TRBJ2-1	TGTGCCAGCAGCTCAACTAGTCCTGTGGCGTTCTTC	CASSSTSPVAFF
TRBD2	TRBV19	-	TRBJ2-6	TGTGCCAGTAGGGTGTTAGCGGGAGACGGGGCCAACGTCCTGACTTTC	CASRVLAGDGANVLTF
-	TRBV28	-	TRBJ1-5	TGTGCCAGCAGGGGCCGGGAGAGTCAGCCCCAGCATTTT	CASRGRESQPQHF